This TCR beta chain was retrieved from a study of technical replicates of blood from a few donors. This clone was picked up one time. Sequencing was performed with immunoSEQ multiplex PCR; in TCRdb, only in-frame clones are kept and a portion is missing. The sample carries 75,000 to 85,000 clones, 90% to 97% recorded once. Germline CDR1 is SEHNR and CDR2 is FQNEAQ (reference sequence). This CDR3 has 16 amino acids. Trimming cost V 5 bases and J 4 bases; bases outside gene matches: 9. This sequence originates from a human donor in good health. The sequenced material came from T cells isolated from PBMCs. This sequence joins TRBV7-9 and TRBJ1-1; TRBD1 matches 11 bases. In nucleotides, the CDR3 is TGTGCCAGCAGCGCCACCTCCGGGACAGGGGGCACTGAAGCTTTCTTT. Its protein is CASSATSGTGGTEAFF.